This is a list of T cell receptor beta chains from one sample in a study of radiotherapy plus CTLA-4 blockade in lung cancer. TCRdb keeps only in-frame clones here, not all; method: immunoSEQ multiplex PCR. The data hold approximately 39,000 clones, with 72% observed a single time. Sequenced here: peripheral blood, sampled from a patient treated with radiotherapy plus ipilimumab. These receptors were obtained from a human donor with non-small cell lung cancer who had stable disease on radiotherapy plus ipilimumab. Both conserved end residues are part of each CDR3. A D gene is named only where the DNA matches it firmly. Size tells how often a clone was seen (once, few, many) or the class of an expanded clone, and some rows leave it out.

V gene	D gene	clone size	J gene	CDR3 protein	CDR3 DNA
TRBV7-8	TRBD1	.	TRBJ1-2	CASSLGTGGDYGYTF	TGTGCCAGCAGCTTAGGGACAGGGGGCGACTATGGCTACACCTTC
TRBV9	TRBD2	.	TRBJ2-3	CASSVGGSGVWGDTQYF	TGTGCCAGCAGCGTAGGAGGTAGCGGGGTATGGGGAGATACGCAGTATTTT
TRBV27	TRBD1	.	TRBJ2-7	CASWTGGEGRYEQYF	TGTGCCAGCTGGACAGGGGGCGAAGGACGATACGAGCAGTACTTC
TRBV27	.	.	TRBJ1-2	CASSLRQGGPYGYTF	TGTGCCAGCAGTTTGAGGCAGGGAGGCCCCTATGGCTACACCTTC
TRBV2	.	.	TRBJ1-2	CASSEGDGYTF	TGTGCCAGCAGTGAAGGAGATGGCTACACCTTC
TRBV11-2	TRBD1	.	TRBJ2-5	CASSPSPGQQETQYF	TGTGCCAGCAGCCCCAGCCCGGGACAGCAAGAGACCCAGTACTTC
TRBV7-9	.	.	TRBJ2-5	CASSLDIPLKRETQYF	TGTGCCAGCAGCTTAGACATCCCGCTCAAAAGAGAGACCCAGTACTTC
TRBV11-2	TRBD2	.	TRBJ2-3	CASSSRTSGGTDTQYF	TGTGCCAGCAGCTCCAGGACTAGCGGGGGCACAGATACGCAGTATTTT
TRBV19	.	.	TRBJ2-5	CASSIETEETQYF	TGTGCCAGTAGTATCGAGACAGAAGAGACCCAGTACTTC
TRBV6-1	.	once	TRBJ1-1	CASSQGIGGRAFF	TGTGCCAGCAGCCAAGGGATCGGGGGGCGAGCTTTCTTT
TRBV5-1	TRBD2	.	TRBJ2-1	CASSPKTSGGNNEQFF	TGCGCCAGCAGCCCGAAGACTAGCGGGGGGAACAATGAGCAGTTCTTC
TRBV19	.	few	TRBJ2-6	CATSPGQGRRPGANVLTF	TGTGCCACCTCCCCAGGTCAGGGGCGAAGGCCTGGGGCCAACGTCCTGACTTTC
TRBV5-1	.	.	TRBJ2-2	CATSVLGAGTGELFF	TGCGCCACCTCAGTTCTGGGGGCAGGGACCGGGGAGCTGTTTTTT
TRBV18	TRBD1	.	TRBJ1-1	CASSPQGAFTPEAFF	TGTGCCAGCTCACCCCAGGGGGCGTTTACCCCTGAAGCTTTCTTT
TRBV19	.	.	TRBJ1-2	CASSEWQGYGYTF	TGTGCCAGTAGTGAGTGGCAGGGTTATGGCTACACCTTC
TRBV5-8	TRBD2	once	TRBJ2-1	CASRKLARSLNEQFF	TGTGCCAGCAGAAAACTAGCGAGGTCCTTGAATGAGCAGTTCTTC
TRBV5-1	.	once	TRBJ2-3	CASSNPGGQTDTQYF	TGCGCCAGCAGCAACCCGGGGGGCCAAACAGATACGCAGTATTTT
TRBV4-1	.	.	TRBJ1-2	CASSQEDSFYYGCTF	TGCGCCAGCAGCCAAGAAGACAGCTTCTACTATGGCTGCACCTTC
TRBV27	.	once	TRBJ2-5	CASSFVASEETQYF	TGTGCCAGCAGTTTCGTAGCGTCGGAAGAGACCCAGTACTTC
TRBV7-3	.	few	TRBJ2-2	CASSLGLAWNTGELFF	TGTGCCAGCAGCTTAGGCCTTGCCTGGAACACCGGGGAGCTGTTTTTT
TRBV5-1	TRBD1	.	TRBJ1-2	CASSTGDANYGYTF	TGCGCCAGCAGCACAGGGGACGCCAACTATGGCTACACCTTC
TRBV7-8	.	few	TRBJ1-2	CASSLTDYGYTF	TGTGCCAGCAGCTTGACAGATTATGGCTACACCTTC
TRBV5-4	.	.	TRBJ2-5	CASSLWLAGTQYF	TGTGCCAGCAGCTTGTGGCTCGCGGGGACCCAGTACTTC
TRBV4-1	.	.	TRBJ2-7	CASSQVGRPYEQYF	TGCGCCAGCAGCCAAGTAGGGAGACCCTACGAGCAGTACTTC
TRBV30	TRBD1	.	TRBJ1-2	CARSRTGVNYGYTF	TGTGCCAGGTCAAGGACAGGGGTTAACTATGGCTACACCTTC
TRBV6-4	TRBD1	.	TRBJ1-6	CASREGTANSPLHF	TGTGCCAGCAGGGAGGGGACAGCGAATTCACCCCTCCACTTT
TRBV6-6	TRBD1	few	TRBJ1-2	CASTIGTAYGYTF	TGTGCCAGCACTATCGGGACAGCCTATGGCTACACCTTC
TRBV15	.	few	TRBJ1-5	CATSREGWESNQPQHF	TGTGCCACCAGCAGAGAGGGCTGGGAGAGCAATCAGCCCCAGCATTTT
TRBV2	.	few	TRBJ1-2	CASSVEGYGYTF	TGTGCCAGCAGTGTGGAGGGGTATGGCTACACCTTC
TRBV7-2	.	.	TRBJ2-3	CASSLQTSGDTQYF	TGTGCCAGCAGCCTTCAGACGAGCGGAGATACGCAGTATTTT
TRBV7-8	TRBD1	.	TRBJ1-4	CASSLGTGYHGEKLFF	TGTGCCAGCAGCCTCGGGACAGGGTACCATGGTGAAAAACTGTTTTTT
TRBV5-5	TRBD1	.	TRBJ1-6	CASSLIGQGGSYNSPLHF	TGTGCCAGCAGCTTGATAGGACAGGGGGGTTCCTATAATTCACCCCTCCACTTT
TRBV5-4	TRBD1	.	TRBJ2-1	CASSTQDRGRDNEQFF	TGTGCCAGCAGCACCCAAGACAGGGGGCGGGACAATGAGCAGTTCTTC
TRBV5-1	TRBD1	.	TRBJ1-6	CASRKNPTGGENSPLHF	TGCGCCAGCAGAAAGAACCCCACAGGGGGCGAGAATTCACCCCTCCACTTT
TRBV7-9	.	.	TRBJ1-2	CASSKKGTGFNYGYTF	TGTGCCAGCAGCAAAAAGGGTACAGGGTTCAACTATGGCTACACCTTC
TRBV18	TRBD1	.	TRBJ2-3	CASSHSWASRDRDNTDTQYF	TGTGCCAGCTCACACTCTTGGGCGTCCCGGGACAGGGACAACACAGATACGCAGTATTTT
TRBV28	.	.	TRBJ1-3	CASSPPGSMLSSGNTIYF	TGTGCCAGCAGTCCGCCCGGGTCCATGTTGAGCTCTGGAAACACCATATATTTT
TRBV5-6	TRBD1	few	TRBJ1-2	CASSSLDRYGYTF	TGTGCCAGCAGCTCGTTGGACAGGTATGGCTACACCTTC
TRBV14	.	once	TRBJ2-2	CASSQTQGGTGELFF	TGTGCCAGCAGCCAAACCCAGGGGGGCACCGGGGAGCTGTTTTTT
TRBV27	.	once	TRBJ2-7	CASSLIGTASLEQYF	TGTGCCAGCAGTTTAATTGGAACAGCCTCCCTCGAGCAGTACTTC